These 28 T cell receptor beta chains came from one sample sequenced in a study of shared clonotypes between healthy human individuals (dated by TCRdb to between 2020 and 2021). Receptor amplification or capture employed the immunoSEQ multiplex PCR assay. TCRdb took over this immuneACCESS table, retaining in-frame rearrangements with V and J assigned. Such tables are incomplete; in checked studies, under half of the missing clones stem from an unresolved V gene, and the remainder is unexplained. This sample holds roughly 1 million clones; 75% to 80% were observed only once. The ten largest account for 0.5% to 0.6% of the sample. Sequencing was performed on memory CD4+ T cells from PBMCs. This sample's cell subset or site label indicates: CD45RA-negative fraction. The receptors here all came from a young man in good health. Some clones in this sample may be carry-over from other donors' samples.

J is TRBJ2-1 and V is TRBV5-1; D is unresolved. The CDR3 spans 13 residues. V lost 0 bases, J lost 10 bases, and 11 bases lay in between. Germline V gene sequence: CDR1 SGHRS, CDR2 YFSETQ. The DNA of the CDR3 is TGCGCCAGCAGCTTGGGGGCCGTGTGGGAGCAGTTCTTC. Protein sequence: CASSLGAVWEQFF. Combining the CDR3 with reference TRBV5-1 and TRBJ2-1 gives the whole variable domain KAGVTQTPRYLIKTRGQQVTLSCSPISGHRSVSWYQQTPGQGLQFLFEYFSETQRNKGNFPGRFSGRQFSNSRSEMNVSTLELGDSALYLCASSLGAVWEQFFGPGTRLTVL.

This clone was found a few times. The chain recombines TRBV28 with TRBJ1-5, with 7 bases aligning to TRBD1. Trimming cost V 6 bases and J 8 bases; bases outside gene matches: 13. The CDR3 has 15 amino acids. Germline V gene data show CDR1 as MDHEN and CDR2 as SYDVKM. CDR3 amino acids: CASSPRAGGLKPQHF. For the CDR3, the DNA is TGTGCCAGCAGCCCCAGGGCAGGGGGTCTGAAGCCCCAGCATTTT.

The V and J genes are TRBV15 and TRBJ2-4, with 9 bases matching TRBD1. The CDR3 length is 14 residues. J was trimmed by 5 bases and V by 7 bases; bases with no gene match: 6. CDR1 LNHNV and CDR2 YYDKDF come from the germline V gene (reference sequence). Here the CDR3 reads CATTTGDRENIQYF. In nucleotides, the CDR3 is TGTGCCACCACCACTGGGGACAGGGAAAACATTCAGTACTTC.

V is TRBV19 and J is TRBJ2-1; D is perhaps TRBD1 (7 bases). The V and J ends lost 4 bases and 3 bases respectively, with 13 bases between them. Germline-derived CDR1 and CDR2 are LNHDA and SQIVND (reference sequence). CDR3 length: 15 residues. The CDR3 DNA reads as TGTGCCAGTAGTAGCGGGACAGATCTCTACAATGAGCAGTTCTTC. This encodes CASSSGTDLYNEQFF.

The chain has TRBV7-9 and TRBJ2-3, with D uncertain. From germline, CDR1 is SEHNR and CDR2 FQNEAQ (reference sequence). The CDR3 is made up of 11 amino acids. The V and J ends lost 5 bases and 6 bases respectively, with 6 bases between them. The CDR3 is CASSHQDTQYF. The CDR3 DNA is TGTGCCAGCAGCCATCAGGATACGCAGTATTTT. Based on the CDR3 plus reference TRBV7-9 and TRBJ2-3, the full variable domain is DTGVSQNPRHKITKRGQNVTFRCDPISEHNRLYWYRQTLGQGPEFLTYFQNEAQLEKSRLLSDRFSAERPKGSFSTLEIQRTEQGDSAMYLCASSHQDTQYFGPGTRLTVL.

Only a few counts were recorded for this clone. This chain links TRBV7-9 with TRBJ1-1; possibly TRBD1 for D (6 bases). The CDR3 is made up of 16 amino acids. V lost 0 bases to trimming and J lost 5 bases, with 16 bases between them. CDR1 is SEHNR and CDR2 is FQNEAQ in the germline V gene (reference sequence). As DNA, the CDR3 is TGTGCCAGCAGCTTAGCAGGGTCCCAGGGGAGAACTGAAGCTTTCTTT. Translation: CASSLAGSQGRTEAFF. The full variable domain, rest sourced from reference TRBV7-9 and TRBJ1-1, is DTGVSQNPRHKITKRGQNVTFRCDPISEHNRLYWYRQTLGQGPEFLTYFQNEAQLEKSRLLSDRFSAERPKGSFSTLEIQRTEQGDSAMYLCASSLAGSQGRTEAFFGQGTRLTVV.

The chain is built from TRBV5-1 and TRBJ2-1; 10 nucleotides line up with TRBD2. Germline V CDR1 and CDR2: SGHRS, YFSETQ. Losses at the gene ends were 1 base for V and 9 bases for J; bases not matched to a gene: 7. The CDR3 sequence is 15 residues long. CDR3 loop: CASSLWSGRAGEQFF. CDR3 DNA: TGCGCCAGCAGCTTGTGGAGCGGGAGGGCCGGTGAGCAGTTCTTC.

V is TRBV15 and J is TRBJ1-2; D is possibly TRBD1 (5 bases). The CDR3 contains 16 residues. Germline CDR1 is LNHNV and CDR2 is YYDKDF (reference sequence). With 1 base removed from V and 2 bases from J, the gap between germline ends came to 14 bases. The chain's CDR3 is CATSRGGTVSNYGYTF. The CDR3 coding sequence is TGTGCCACCAGCAGAGGCGGGACGGTATCAAACTATGGCTACACCTTC. Combining the CDR3 with reference TRBV15 and TRBJ1-2 gives the whole variable domain DAMVIQNPRYQVTQFGKPVTLSCSQTLNHNVMYWYQQKSSQAPKLLFHYYDKDFNNEADTPDNFQSRRPNTSFCFLDIRSPGLGDTAMYLCATSRGGTVSNYGYTFGSGTRLTVV.

The J gene is TRBJ2-7, the V gene TRBV11-3, with D possibly TRBD2 on 7 matching bases. Germline loops: CDR1 SGHNT, CDR2 YENEEA. The CDR3 has 17 residues. The ends were cut back, 5 bases at V and 2 bases at J, with 22 bases in the middle. This chain's CDR3 is CASSHVHRGASPYEQYF. CDR3 nucleotide sequence: TGTGCCAGCAGCCACGTGCATCGGGGGGCTAGCCCCTACGAGCAGTACTTC. The variable domain in full, with the rest retrieved from reference TRBV11-3 and TRBJ2-7, is EAGVVQSPRYKIIEKKQPVAFWCNPISGHNTLYWYLQNLGQGPELLIRYENEEAVDDSQLPKDRFSAERLKGVDSTLKIQPAELGDSAVYLCASSHVHRGASPYEQYFGPGTRLTVT.

The rearrangement uses TRBV5-1 and TRBJ2-3; D not certain. Trimming stripped 4 bases from V and 4 bases from J, with 10 bases between. CDR3 length equals 13 residues. Germline CDR1 is SGHRS and CDR2 is YFSETQ. The CDR3 nucleotides read TGCGCCAGCAGCCACAAACAGCCAGATACGCAGTATTTT. Its protein is CASSHKQPDTQYF.

The chain couples TRBV27 to TRBJ1-1; D is unclear. The CDR3 spans 13 residues. Germline V gene sequence: CDR1 MNHEY, CDR2 SMNVEV (reference sequence). The V end was cut by 5 bases, the J end by 0 bases, with 7 bases between. The CDR3 bases are TGTGCCAGCAGTATCCATATGAACACTGAAGCTTTCTTT. Its protein is CASSIHMNTEAFF.

In DNA form, the CDR3 reads TGTGCCAGCAGTCGCAACGGAAACAGGGTAGGGGAGACCCAGTACTTC. Amino acid sequence: CASSRNGNRVGETQYF. The chain uses TRBV7-7 and TRBJ2-5; a possible D gene is TRBD1 (6 bases). Germline assignment: CDR1 SSHAT and CDR2 FNYEAQ (reference sequence). The V and J ends lost 6 bases and 5 bases respectively, with 22 bases between them. The CDR3 extends over 16 amino acids.

The V call is TRBV28, the J call TRBJ2-1; TRBD2 matches at 8 bases. This CDR3 contains 16 residues. Germline lookup yields CDR1 MDHEN and CDR2 SYDVKM. The trim removed 1 base at V and 0 bases at J, leaving 2 bases unmatched. CDR3 region: CASSLSAGGSYNEQFF. The CDR3 region has the DNA TGTGCCAGCAGTTTATCGGCGGGAGGCTCCTACAATGAGCAGTTCTTC.

With respect to this clone: The junction does not match germline at one end; this may be a read error. The chain has TRBV5-4 and TRBJ1-2; D remains ambiguous. The CDR3 contains 13 residues. Germline loops: CDR1 SGHNT, CDR2 YYREEE (reference sequence). CDR3 sequence reads: CASSPLPGGKDEF. The DNA for the CDR3 is TGTGCCAGCAGCCCCCTACCCGGCGGGAAGGACGAATTC.

The rearrangement links TRBV27 to TRBJ1-6, with a weak D call TRBD1 (5 bases). Per germline, CDR1 MNHEY and CDR2 SMNVEV (reference sequence). The CDR3 is 13 amino acids. V was pared by 8 bases and J by 4 bases, with 9 bases between. This chain's CDR3 is CASARQYNSPLHF. The CDR3 coding sequence is TGTGCCAGCGCCAGACAGTATAATTCACCCCTCCACTTT.

This rearrangement joins TRBV2 to TRBJ2-1; TRBD2 matches at 10 bases. The V and J ends lost 0 bases and 7 bases, in that order; junction bases with no gene match: 3. The V gene's germline CDR1 is SNHLY and CDR2 FYNNEI. The CDR3 sequence is 15 residues long. The CDR3 DNA reads as TGTGCCAGCAGTGAAGCCAGGACTAGCGGAAATGAGCAGTTCTTC. This codes for CASSEARTSGNEQFF.

The chain employs TRBV2 and TRBJ1-3; a weak D match, TRBD1 (6 bases). This CDR3 comprises 14 residues. Per germline, CDR1 SNHLY and CDR2 FYNNEI. V was pared by 4 bases and J by 2 bases, with 9 bases between. The CDR3 spells CASSADRPGNTIYF. The CDR3 DNA is TGTGCCAGCAGTGCCGACAGGCCTGGAAACACCATATATTTT.

The chain recombines TRBV5-4 with TRBJ2-2; D not certain. The germline gives CDR1 SGHNT, CDR2 YYREEE (reference sequence). The CDR3 has 13 amino acids. V dropped 6 bases and J dropped 0 bases, with 6 bases sitting between them. This CDR3 reads CASTLTNTGELFF. CDR3 nucleotide sequence: TGTGCCAGCACCCTAACGAACACCGGGGAGCTGTTTTTT.

This chain uses TRBV18 with TRBJ2-7, with a tentative D call TRBD1 (6 bases). V was cut by 2 bases and J by 0 bases, with 11 bases left in between. The CDR3 extends over 15 amino acids. CDR1 KGHSH and CDR2 LQKENI come from the germline V gene. Here the CDR3 reads CASSPAQGSSYEQYF. CDR3 in DNA: TGTGCCAGCTCACCAGCACAGGGAAGCTCCTACGAGCAGTACTTC.

The CDR3 region has the DNA TGCGCCAGCAGCCATTACGGGTTGAGCTCCTACAATGAGCAGTTCTTC. This gives the protein CASSHYGLSSYNEQFF. V is TRBV4-1 and J is TRBJ2-1; D remains unclear. Per germline, CDR1 MGHRA and CDR2 YSYEKL. This CDR3 contains 16 residues. The V end was cut by 3 bases, the J end by 0 bases, with 12 bases between.

This clone was counted only a few times. This sequence joins TRBV4-1 and TRBJ2-1; TRBD2 agrees at 8 bases. V was pared by 4 bases and J by 2 bases, with 7 bases of the junction left unmatched. Germline V CDR1 and CDR2: MGHRA, YSYEKL. The CDR3 contains 16 residues. The CDR3 region is CASSPQGAGAYNEQFF. The DNA for the CDR3 is TGCGCCAGCAGCCCCCAGGGAGCGGGAGCCTACAATGAGCAGTTCTTC.

CDR3 amino acids: CASSFSVPTNEKLFF. The CDR3 nucleotides read TGTGCCAGCAGCTTCTCCGTCCCCACTAATGAAAAACTGTTTTTT. The V gene is TRBV5-8, the J gene TRBJ1-4, with D unresolved. Germline V gene sequence: CDR1 SGHTS, CDR2 YDEGEE. The CDR3 sequence is 15 residues long. Between the trimmed V and J ends, which lost 2 bases and 2 bases, there was a span of 10 bases.

To note about this clone: A much larger clonotype is one base distant, so this may be a read error. The chain employs TRBV7-2 and TRBJ2-7, with D perhaps assigned TRBD1 or TRBD2 (5 bases each). The CDR3 runs to 14 residues. Germline lookup yields CDR1 SGHTA and CDR2 FQGNSA. Trimming took off 5 bases at V and 0 bases at J, with 11 bases between the two ends. The CDR3 nucleotides are TGTGCCAGCAGCCAGGGACGCAGCTCCTACGAGCAGTACTTC. Encoded protein: CASSQGRSSYEQYF.

The V and J genes are TRBV5-4 and TRBJ1-3, with D hard to call. The CDR3 has 16 amino acids. Germline V gives CDR1 SGHNT, CDR2 YYREEE (reference sequence). Trimming took 4 bases from V and 4 from J, leaving 18 bases between them. This chain's CDR3 is CASSAASSGFGNTIYF. The CDR3 nucleotides read TGTGCCAGCAGCGCGGCCTCCTCGGGTTTCGGAAACACCATATATTTT.

The sample holds a few counts of this clone. The chain employs TRBV25-1 and TRBJ1-6, with D uncertain. The V and J ends lost 5 bases and 5 bases respectively, with 4 bases between them. This CDR3 spans 12 amino acids. Per germline, CDR1 MGHDK and CDR2 SYGVNS. The CDR3 loop is CASSFNNSPLHF. The CDR3 DNA sequence: TGTGCCAGCAGTTTTAATAATTCACCCCTCCACTTT.

The CDR3 protein is CSASYRGEAFF. Here the CDR3 DNA reads TGCAGTGCTAGCTACAGGGGTGAAGCTTTCTTT. The rearrangement uses TRBV20-1 and TRBJ1-1; 7 bases are shared with TRBD1. This CDR3 region has 11 residues. The ends lost 3 bases at V and 7 bases at J; junction bases unmatched: 2. Looked up from germline, CDR1 is DFQATT and CDR2 is SNEGSKA (reference sequence).

This chain joins TRBV9 and TRBJ1-2; 7 bases map to TRBD1. V shed 3 bases and J 8 bases; nucleotides not matched to a gene: 13. The germline CDR1 and CDR2 sequences are SGDLS and YYNGEE. The CDR3 spans 15 residues. CDR3 sequence (DNA): TGTGCCAGCAGCGCCCACCGACAGGGATTAGGAGGCTACACCTTC. Encoded protein: CASSAHRQGLGGYTF. Drawing the rest from reference TRBV9 and TRBJ1-2, the complete variable domain is DSGVTQTPKHLITATGQRVTLRCSPRSGDLSVYWYQQSLDQGLQFLIQYYNGEERAKGNILERFSAQQFPDLHSELNLSSLELGDSALYFCASSAHRQGLGGYTFGSGTRLTVV.

The chain uses TRBV6-9 and TRBJ1-4, with TRBD1 identical over 7 bases. V was pared by 5 bases and J by 0 bases, with 6 bases of the junction left unmatched. This CDR3 spans 16 amino acids. Germline CDR1 is MNHGY and CDR2 is SVAAGI. As DNA, the CDR3 is TGTGCCAGCAGTCCCCGGGACAGTGCAACTAATGAAAAACTGTTTTTT. This encodes CASSPRDSATNEKLFF.